These T cell receptor beta chains were read from a single sample in a study of cytomegalovirus exposure and HLA in healthy donors. Assay: immunoSEQ multiplex PCR; the TCRdb copy retains only in-frame clones and omits some. The table lists some 180,000 clones, roughly 77% of them singletons. The source material was PBMCs. These TCRs come from a woman aged 30 to 39 in good health and CMV-seronegative. Each CDR3 is given with its conserved first and last residue. The D gene is left open where the match is weak. The size entry is marked missing in some rows and otherwise reads once, few, many or a size class.

TRBJ1-6	-	-	TRBV6-5	TGTGCCAGCAGTTACCTGAATTCACCCCTCCACTTT	CASSYLNSPLHF
TRBJ1-4	-	-	TRBV27	TGTGCCAGCAGTTTACGGGCAACTAATGAAAAACTGTTTTTT	CASSLRATNEKLFF
TRBJ2-7	TRBD2	-	TRBV6-6	TGTGCCAGCATCCCCCGGCGGGGGGGCAGGTACGAGCAGTACTTC	CASIPRRGGRYEQYF
TRBJ2-5	-	-	TRBV10-3	TGTGCCATCAGTGGAGGGGTGCAGGGGCGGGAAGAGACCCAGTACTTC	CAISGGVQGREETQYF
TRBJ1-1	-	-	TRBV7-3	TGTGCCAGCAGCTTAGGGCGGAACACTGAAGCTTTCTTT	CASSLGRNTEAFF
TRBJ1-2	TRBD1	-	TRBV30	TGTGCCTGGAGTATTGGGACAGGCCCTCCTAACTATGGCTACACCTTC	CAWSIGTGPPNYGYTF
TRBJ2-3	TRBD2	-	TRBV6-1	TGTGCCAGCAGTGAAGCTGGACTAGACACAGATACGCAGTATTTT	CASSEAGLDTDTQYF
TRBJ1-2	TRBD1	-	TRBV4-2	TGTGCCAGCAGCCAAGAGGGTGGTAACAGGGGGACGGGTGGCTACACCTTC	CASSQEGGNRGTGGYTF
TRBJ2-5	-	few	TRBV9	TGTGCCAGCAGCGTAGCTACGTCGCACCAAGAGACCCAGTACTTC	CASSVATSHQETQYF
TRBJ1-5	-	-	TRBV30	TGTGCCTGGAGTGTAGGGGGTAATCAGCCCCAGCATTTT	CAWSVGGNQPQHF
TRBJ2-7	-	-	TRBV6-6	TGTGCCAGCAGTCCCGAAACCAGGGTACTCCCCTACGAGCAGTACTTC	CASSPETRVLPYEQYF
TRBJ2-7	TRBD1	-	TRBV5-1	TGCGCCAGCAGCTTGGTATGGACAGGGGCATCCTACGAGCAGTACTTC	CASSLVWTGASYEQYF
TRBJ2-3	TRBD2	-	TRBV5-1	TGCGCCAGCAGCCGCATGTCTAGCGGGAGCACAGATACGCAGTATTTT	CASSRMSSGSTDTQYF
TRBJ2-5	TRBD1	-	TRBV2	TGTGCCAGCAGCCCGAGGGGGCTGGAGACCCAGTACTTC	CASSPRGLETQYF
TRBJ2-5	TRBD1	-	TRBV6-5	TGTGCCAGCAGTTGGACAGGGGAACAAGAGACCCAGTACTTC	CASSWTGEQETQYF